The 26 T cell receptor beta chains given below trace back to one sample, sequenced in a study of response to subunit inactivated influenza vaccine. TCRdb re-derived calls from the RT-PCR reads in MiXCR, one entry per CDR3 protein. The data show about 500,000 distinct CDR3 sequences, with 6.5% to 8% seen just once and around 13% held by the top ten. The sequences come from PBMCs from blood, collected less than 30 months after vaccination. Every receptor here comes from a man in his fifties or sixties who received an inactivated influenza vaccine.

In its sample, this clonotype was seen many times. The chain uses TRBV11-3 and TRBJ2-2, with D perhaps being TRBD1 or TRBD2 (6 bases each). Germline values: CDR1 SGHNT, CDR2 YENEEA. The CDR3 is 16 amino acids. V dropped 5 bases and J dropped 4 bases, with 17 bases sitting between them. This CDR3 reads CASSGGGPSGTGELFF. In DNA, the CDR3 is TGTGCCAGCAGCGGAGGGGGACCGTCGGGCACCGGGGAGCTGTTTTTT.

The gene calls are TRBV15 and TRBJ1-4; no reliable D call. Trimming stripped 1 base from V and 8 bases from J, with 5 bases between. CDR1 is LNHNV and CDR2 is YYDKDF in the germline V gene (reference sequence). CDR3 length: 12 residues. CDR3 loop: CATSRGREKLFF. As DNA, the CDR3 is TGTGCCACCAGCAGAGGGAGGGAAAAACTGTTTTTT.

Here the CDR3 DNA reads TGTGCCAGCAAAGGACTGGCTTCCTACAATGAGCAGTTCTTC. Residues: CASKGLASYNEQFF. The chain links TRBV6-2 or TRBV6-3 to TRBJ2-1, with a weak D call TRBD2 (5 bases). This CDR3 has 14 residues. Trimming stripped 7 bases from V and 1 base from J, with 11 bases between. Germline CDR1 is MNHEY and CDR2 is SVGEGT.

The chain joins TRBV28 to TRBJ2-7; TRBD2 matches at 9 bases. Per germline, CDR1 MDHEN and CDR2 SYDVKM. The CDR3 spans 14 residues. V lost 6 bases, J lost 3 bases, and 6 bases stayed unmatched. The CDR3 DNA sequence: TGTGCCAGCAGGGATAGCGGGAGCCGCTACGAGCAGTACTTC. It translates to CASRDSGSRYEQYF.

This clonotype was detected many times. The chain recombines TRBV27 with TRBJ2-7; D unclear. From germline, CDR1 is MNHEY and CDR2 SMNVEV (reference sequence). The V end was cut by 9 bases, the J end by 2 bases, with 17 bases between. The CDR3 covers 14 residues. In DNA form, the CDR3 reads TGTGCCAGTCGGTCAATCCAGATTCCCTACGAGCAGTACTTC. The encoded protein is CASRSIQIPYEQYF.

This clonotype was detected ten times or more. V usage is TRBV3-1 and J usage is TRBJ2-3; D is perhaps TRBD1 or TRBD2 (5 bases each). This CDR3 has 15 residues. Germline loops: CDR1 LGHDT, CDR2 YNNKEL (reference sequence). Trimming removed 0 bases from V and 0 bases from J, with 7 bases in between. The CDR3: CASSQDGASTDTQYF. The CDR3 region has the DNA TGTGCCAGCAGCCAAGACGGGGCTAGCACAGATACGCAGTATTTT.

This clonotype was recorded at least ten times. J is TRBJ1-4 and V is TRBV5-1; D is unclear. The CDR3 has 15 residues. V gave up 0 bases and J gave up 0 bases, with 6 bases separating them. Germline CDR1 SGHRS, CDR2 YFSETQ. CDR3 sequence: CASSLAGATNEKLFF. In nucleotides, the CDR3 is TGCGCCAGCAGCTTGGCCGGGGCAACTAATGAAAAACTGTTTTTT.

Many counts were recorded for this clonotype. The J gene is TRBJ2-3, the V gene TRBV10-3, with D hard to call. Germline V gene data show CDR1 as ENHRY and CDR2 as SYGVKD. Trimming took off 3 bases at V and 6 bases at J, with 22 bases between the two ends. The CDR3 spans 17 residues. CDR3 loop: CAISDRTNAEFGDTQYF. Written as DNA, the CDR3 is TGTGCCATCAGTGACAGAACCAACGCGGAATTCGGGGATACGCAGTATTTT.

This chain links TRBV11-2 with TRBJ2-5, with 11 nucleotides matching TRBD2. Germline V CDR1 and CDR2: SGHAT, FQNNGV. CDR3 length equals 18 residues. Trimming took 1 base from V and 5 from J; bases not matched to a gene: 12. The CDR3 spells CASSLVFSLAGGPETQYF. The DNA of the CDR3 is TGTGCCAGCAGCTTAGTTTTCTCGTTAGCGGGGGGGCCGGAGACCCAGTACTTC.

This clonotype has more than one count but fewer than ten. V gene TRBV7-3 combines with J gene TRBJ2-3, with 9 bases aligning to TRBD2. Trimming took 1 base from V and 8 from J; bases not matched to a gene: 13. This CDR3 is 17 amino acids long. CDR1 SGHTA and CDR2 FQGTGA come from the germline V gene. CDR3 nucleotide sequence: TGTGCCAGCAGCTTAAGTTTGCTAGCGGGAACCCGCAGTACGCAGTATTTT. Amino acid sequence: CASSLSLLAGTRSTQYF.

This clonotype showed up many times. The V call is TRBV6-1, the J call TRBJ2-1, with 7 bases fitting TRBD1. CDR1 and CDR2 from the germline V gene are MNHNS and SASEGT. This CDR3 is built from 15 residues. V shed 5 bases and J 3 bases; nucleotides not matched to a gene: 7. The CDR3 region has the DNA TGTGCCAGCAGTCTGACGACAGGGTTCTACAATGAGCAGTTCTTC. Translated: CASSLTTGFYNEQFF.

This clonotype came up many times. V gene TRBV20-1 combines with J gene TRBJ2-2; 10 bases are a match to TRBD2. This CDR3 spans 16 amino acids. The germline gives CDR1 DFQATT, CDR2 SNEGSKA (reference sequence). V was clipped by 2 bases and J by 5 bases; unmatched bases: 8. The CDR3 sequence is CSARPTLAGYTGELFF. Here the CDR3 DNA reads TGCAGTGCTAGACCGACACTAGCGGGATATACCGGGGAGCTGTTTTTT.

There are a few counts of this clonotype. The V and J genes are TRBV10-3 and TRBJ2-4; the D gene is possibly TRBD1 (5 bases). The V and J ends lost 10 bases and 2 bases respectively, with 9 bases between them. The germline gives CDR1 ENHRY, CDR2 SYGVKD. This CDR3 spans 12 amino acids. The CDR3 DNA reads TGTGCCAGTCAGGGAACCAAAAACATTCAGTACTTC. This codes for CASQGTKNIQYF.

This clonotype was recorded a few times. The chain joins TRBV12-3 or TRBV12-4 to TRBJ2-4; possible D gene TRBD2, 7 bases. V was shortened by 4 bases and J by 7 bases, with 20 bases between the two germline ends. The CDR3 has 16 residues. This chain's CDR3 is CASSSTARGAANIQYF. The CDR3 DNA follows: TGTGCCAGCAGTTCCACGGCCCGGGGGGCGGCGAACATTCAGTACTTC.

Many counts were recorded for this clonotype. V gene TRBV7-2 combines with J gene TRBJ2-3; D gene uncertain. Germline values: CDR1 SGHTA, CDR2 FQGNSA. The length of the CDR3 is 12 residues. The germline V and J ends were trimmed by 7 bases and 5 bases, with 10 bases remaining between them. The chain's CDR3 is CASTPSGDTQYF. CDR3 nucleotides: TGTGCCAGCACCCCCTCGGGAGATACGCAGTATTTT.

The V call is TRBV7-6, the J call TRBJ2-3, with a possible D match to TRBD1 (6 bases). V lost 0 bases, J lost 0 bases, and 16 bases lay in between. The CDR3 totals 18 residues. Germline CDR1 and CDR2: SGHVS and FNYEAQ. The CDR3 region has the DNA TGTGCCAGCAGCTTAGCACAGCCGCAGGGGTTAAGCACAGATACGCAGTATTTT. Protein sequence: CASSLAQPQGLSTDTQYF.

This clonotype showed up just a few times. The chain recombines TRBV12-3 or TRBV12-4 with TRBJ1-2, with 7 bases identical to TRBD1. The trim removed 6 bases at V and 1 base at J, leaving 8 bases unmatched. The CDR3 is 15 residues long. For the CDR3, the DNA is TGTGCCAGCAGGACAGCCGGGACAGTTAACTATGGCTACACCTTC. It codes for CASRTAGTVNYGYTF.

This clonotype came up many times. The chain employs TRBV5-1 and TRBJ2-1; 11 nucleotides agree with TRBD2. V lost 4 bases to trimming and J lost 4 bases; unmatched junction nucleotides: 7. The CDR3 extends over 16 amino acids. The germline V gene encodes CDR1 SGHRS and CDR2 YFSETQ. DNA for the CDR3: TGCGCCAGCAGCAACGCCGGGACTAGCGGTTACAATGAGCAGTTCTTC. Translated: CASSNAGTSGYNEQFF.

For this clonotype: The junction does not match germline at one end; this may be a read error. The gene calls are TRBV3-1 and TRBJ1-2; D is unresolved. This CDR3 region has 14 residues. Looked up from germline, CDR1 is LGHDT and CDR2 is YNNKEL (reference sequence). The CDR3: CASSQDLRAVRKAF. The CDR3 DNA reads as TGTGCCAGCAGCCAAGATCTAAGGGCAGTCCGAAAGGCCTTC.

This clonotype has only a few counts. V usage is TRBV20-1 and J usage is TRBJ2-7; 7 bases match TRBD2. The germline CDR1 and CDR2 sequences are DFQATT and SNEGSKA (reference sequence). The CDR3 is made up of 13 amino acids. The trim removed 7 bases at V and 4 bases at J, leaving 10 bases unmatched. The CDR3 region is CSGGRGSTYEQYF. The CDR3 DNA reads as TGCAGTGGGGGCCGCGGGAGTACTTACGAGCAGTACTTC.

Turning to this clonotype: One end of the junction varies from germline; a read error may be responsible. V usage is TRBV12-3 or TRBV12-4 and J usage is TRBJ1-3, with 7 bases aligning to TRBD1. The CDR3 has 12 amino acids. The CDR3 DNA follows: TGTGCCAGCAGTTTAGGAGTGGGGGACAGCAGGTTT. Translated: CASSLGVGDSRF.

This clonotype was counted a few times. The V gene is TRBV4-1, the J gene TRBJ2-7, with D unresolved. The V gene lost 3 bases and the J gene lost 0 bases, with 15 bases spanning the gap. Germline CDR1 and CDR2: MGHRA and YSYEKL. This CDR3 region has 16 residues. The CDR3 region has the DNA TGCGCCAGCAGCCAGTTTTTGGCACCACTCTCCTACGAGCAGTACTTC. Translating gives CASSQFLAPLSYEQYF.

This clonotype was seen repeatedly, ten times or more. This sequence joins TRBV5-1 and TRBJ1-2; the D is unclear. Trimming stripped 0 bases from V and 6 bases from J, with 9 bases between. The CDR3 length is 13 residues. Germline CDR1 SGHRS, CDR2 YFSETQ. Here the CDR3 DNA reads TGCGCCAGCAGCTTGGTGGATTTTAATGGCTACACCTTC. It codes for CASSLVDFNGYTF.

This clonotype occurred a few times. The chain joins TRBV27 to TRBJ2-5; 7 positions match TRBD1. Trimming removed 0 bases from V and 2 bases from J; junction bases left unmatched: 3. The CDR3 consists of 15 residues. Germline V gene lookup returns CDR1 MNHEY and CDR2 SMNVEV (reference sequence). This CDR3 is CASSLSRDRQETQYF. CDR3 coding DNA: TGTGCCAGCAGTTTATCCCGGGACAGACAAGAGACCCAGTACTTC.

In its sample, this clonotype was seen a few times. The CDR3 DNA is TGTGCCAGCAGCCGGGACACCGGGTCCCTCTATGGCTACACCTTC. The encoded protein is CASSRDTGSLYGYTF. The chain couples TRBV12-3 or TRBV12-4 to TRBJ1-2; D perhaps matches TRBD1 (6 bases). V lost 6 bases, J lost 4 bases, and 18 bases lay in between. This CDR3 region has 15 residues.

This clonotype was seen more than once but under ten times. The chain recombines TRBV5-6 with TRBJ2-4; 11 bases line up with TRBD2. J lost 8 bases, V lost 3 bases, and 4 bases had no gene match. There are 14 residues in the CDR3. Germline V gene lookup returns CDR1 SGHDT and CDR2 YYEEEE. The DNA of the CDR3 is TGTGCCAGCAGCTCCGTGACTAGCGGGGACATTCAGTACTTC. Its translation: CASSSVTSGDIQYF.